Each of the 26 T cell receptor beta chains below was sequenced from the same sample in a study of T cell repertoires in cytomegalovirus infection. TCRdb analysed the reads with MiXCR anew, one entry per CDR3 protein. This sample yields roughly 350,000 distinct CDR3 sequences, of which roughly 34% are seen a single time; about 13% belongs to the top ten. No antigen is known for these receptors. This material consisted of cultured PBMCs, taken from culture after CMV antigen stimulation. Receptors were obtained from a human donor in good health (CMV status not recorded). Some clones in this sample may be carry-over from other donors' samples.

A few counts support this clonotype. The CDR3 DNA reads TGTGCCAGCAGCAGGACCCTAGACAATGAGCAGTTCTTC. Its protein is CASSRTLDNEQFF. The chain uses TRBV7-9 and TRBJ2-1; D gene uncertain. The CDR3 totals 13 residues. V gave up 5 bases and J gave up 5 bases, with 10 bases separating them. Germline lookup yields CDR1 SEHNR and CDR2 FQNEAQ (reference sequence).

This clonotype was counted only a few times. The V call is TRBV7-2, the J call TRBJ1-5; 8 bases fit TRBD1. The germline gives CDR1 SGHTA, CDR2 FQGNSA. This CDR3 is 13 amino acids long. The V gene end was trimmed by 3 bases and the J gene end by 7 bases; junction bases not matched to a gene: 2. CDR3 nucleotide sequence: TGTGCCAGCAGCTTGGACAGGGCACAGCCCCAGCATTTT. Amino acids: CASSLDRAQPQHF.

This clonotype has at least ten counts. The rearrangement joins TRBV5-6 to TRBJ1-1; 8 bases are shared with TRBD1. Trimming removed 4 bases from V and 4 bases from J; junction bases left unmatched: 6. The germline gives CDR1 SGHDT, CDR2 YYEEEE. The CDR3 is 14 amino acids. The DNA of the CDR3 is TGTGCCAGCAGCAAGGACAGGGTCTCCACTGAAGCTTTCTTT. Its protein product is CASSKDRVSTEAFF.

J is TRBJ2-7 and V is TRBV27; 7 bases map to TRBD1. V dropped 9 bases and J dropped 2; count of bases not matched to a gene: 13. Germline assignment: CDR1 MNHEY and CDR2 SMNVEV (reference sequence). This CDR3 is built from 15 residues. The CDR3 DNA reads TGTGCCAGAAGTGCGACAGGGCGCCAAACCTACGAGCAGTACTTC. Translating it yields CARSATGRQTYEQYF.

V gene TRBV5-5 combines with J gene TRBJ2-3; 7 bases are a match to TRBD2. V lost 2 bases and J lost 2; bases outside the gene matches: 8. The V gene's germline CDR1 is SGHKS and CDR2 YYEKEE (reference sequence). The CDR3 has 16 residues. CDR3 protein: CASSFRPSGNTDTQYF. In DNA, the CDR3 is TGTGCCAGCAGCTTTCGACCTAGCGGAAACACAGATACGCAGTATTTT.

This clonotype has a count of ten or more. The chain links TRBV5-1 to TRBJ2-1; tentative D call: TRBD2 (5 bases). The germline V gene encodes CDR1 SGHRS and CDR2 YFSETQ. V was cut by 3 bases and J by 0 bases, with 16 bases left in between. The CDR3 runs to 17 residues. CDR3 sequence reads: CASSWTSTRGSYNEQFF. DNA for the CDR3: TGCGCCAGCAGCTGGACCTCTACTAGAGGCTCCTACAATGAGCAGTTCTTC.

The CDR3 nucleotides are TGTGCCAGCAGTCGCTATATGACCTACGAGCAGTACTTC. It encodes CASSRYMTYEQYF. The rearrangement joins TRBV28 to TRBJ2-7, with D hard to call. The CDR3 extends over 13 amino acids. With 5 bases removed from V and 2 bases from J, the gap between germline ends came to 10 bases. The V gene's germline CDR1 is MDHEN and CDR2 SYDVKM.

The gene calls are TRBV6-1 and TRBJ1-4; 7 bases are a match to TRBD1. From germline, CDR1 is MNHNS and CDR2 SASEGT. The CDR3 extends over 15 amino acids. V shed 2 bases, J shed 11 bases, and the junction held 11 bases outside the gene matches. CDR3 in DNA: TGTGCCAGCAGTGAAAGTTTTGGGACAGCGACTAAACTGTTTTTT. Residues: CASSESFGTATKLFF.

Written as DNA, the CDR3 is TGTGCCAGTAACCCCCAGGGCGGGAGTAGAGATACGCAGTATTTT. Its translation is CASNPQGGSRDTQYF. The V gene is TRBV19, the J gene TRBJ2-3, with TRBD2 identical over 7 bases. The ends lost 7 bases at V and 5 bases at J; junction bases unmatched: 12. Germline V gene data show CDR1 as LNHDA and CDR2 as SQIVND (reference sequence). This CDR3 contains 15 residues.

The rearrangement uses TRBV4-1 and TRBJ2-1; possibly TRBD2 for D (5 bases). Between the trimmed V and J ends, which lost 1 base and 2 bases, there was a span of 12 bases. This CDR3 spans 16 amino acids. Germline CDR1 is MGHRA and CDR2 is YSYEKL. The DNA for the CDR3 is TGCGCCAGCAGCCAAGTCGGGAAGCGGCCCTACAATGAGCAGTTCTTC. Translation gives CASSQVGKRPYNEQFF.

The chain is built from TRBV2 and TRBJ2-7; TRBD1 agrees at 9 bases. V shed 6 bases, J shed 6 bases, and the junction held 6 bases outside the gene matches. The CDR3 sequence is 13 residues long. CDR1 and CDR2 from the germline V gene are SNHLY and FYNNEI. The CDR3: CASRGDRAGEQYV. The DNA for the CDR3 is TGTGCCAGCAGGGGGGACAGGGCGGGCGAGCAGTACGTC.

This clonotype was detected only once. The chain recombines TRBV27 with TRBJ2-5; a weak D match, TRBD1 (5 bases). Germline V gives CDR1 MNHEY, CDR2 SMNVEV (reference sequence). V was pared by 2 bases and J by 6 bases, with 10 bases between. The CDR3 runs 13 residues. DNA for the CDR3: TGTGCCAGCAGTTTAGACAGTTGGCAGACCCAGTACTTC. The encoded protein is CASSLDSWQTQYF.

The table lists this clonotype with a few counts. V and J are TRBV6-2 or TRBV6-3 and TRBJ2-3, with 9 nucleotides matching TRBD2. The CDR3 is 18 amino acids. The junction had 16 bases not matched to a gene; V was cut back by 7 bases and J by 2 bases. CDR1 and CDR2 (germline): MNHEY, SVGEGT. The CDR3 spells CASNTRHSGSLNTDTQYF. The CDR3 nucleotides read TGTGCCAGCAACACACGTCATAGCGGGAGCCTTAACACAGATACGCAGTATTTT.

This clonotype was counted a few times. V usage is TRBV12-3 or TRBV12-4 and J usage is TRBJ2-1, with 10 bases identical to TRBD1. Trimming cost V 6 bases and J 7 bases; bases outside gene matches: 9. The CDR3 totals 15 residues. DNA of the CDR3: TGTGCCAGCAGAGAGGACAGGGGGGGTTGGAATGAGCAGTTCTTC. Its protein product is CASREDRGGWNEQFF.

This clonotype was counted a single time. This chain uses TRBV5-1 with TRBJ2-3; either TRBD1 or TRBD2 may fit D (7 bases each). The germline V and J ends were trimmed by 4 bases and 6 bases, with 18 bases remaining between them. Germline lookup yields CDR1 SGHRS and CDR2 YFSETQ. The CDR3 consists of 15 residues. The CDR3 loop reads CASSPTQGGADTQYF. CDR3 in DNA: TGCGCCAGCAGCCCGACCCAGGGGGGGGCGGATACGCAGTATTTT.

This rearrangement joins TRBV11-2 to TRBJ2-5; 14 nucleotides align to TRBD2. The V gene's germline CDR1 is SGHAT and CDR2 FQNNGV. The length of the CDR3 is 14 residues. V shed 1 base and J 9 bases; nucleotides not matched to a gene: 1. The CDR3 nucleotides read TGTGCCAGCAGCTTAGGACTAGCGGGAGGGGCCCAGTACTTC. It codes for CASSLGLAGGAQYF.

This sequence joins TRBV2 and TRBJ1-3; D gene unclear. Germline CDR1 SNHLY, CDR2 FYNNEI. V dropped 7 bases and J dropped 0 bases, with 10 bases sitting between them. CDR3 size: 14 residues. The DNA of the CDR3 is TGTGCCAGCAACGTGGGGTTCTCTGGAAACACCATATATTTT. Its protein product is CASNVGFSGNTIYF.

The chain recombines TRBV7-2 with TRBJ1-2, with 7 bases matching TRBD1. The CDR3 contains 17 residues. With 4 bases clipped from V and 8 bases from J, the junction kept 19 bases outside the gene matches. CDR1 and CDR2 (germline): SGHTA, FQGNSA. CDR3 in DNA: TGTGCCAGCAGCTCGACTACGGACAGGTTAAACCCATGGGGCTACACCTTC. Protein: CASSSTTDRLNPWGYTF.

The chain combines TRBV4-1 with TRBJ1-3, with D maybe TRBD1 (5 bases). Germline V lookup: CDR1 MGHRA, CDR2 YSYEKL. CDR3 size: 15 residues. V was trimmed by 1 base and J by 2 bases, leaving 9 bases between them. The CDR3 is CASSQARGAGNTIYF. As DNA, the CDR3 is TGCGCCAGCAGCCAAGCCCGGGGGGCTGGAAACACCATATATTTT.

This chain uses TRBV12-3 or TRBV12-4 with TRBJ2-6, with a weak D call TRBD2 (5 bases). The CDR3 sequence is 14 residues long. The V end lost 8 bases, the J end lost 1 base, and 9 bases lay between the germline ends. The CDR3 is CASAQRSGANVLTF. CDR3 nucleotide sequence: TGTGCCAGCGCACAGCGGTCTGGGGCCAACGTCCTGACTTTC.

The chain is built from TRBV2 and TRBJ2-3, with a tentative D call TRBD1 (5 bases). The CDR3 has 15 residues. Per germline, CDR1 SNHLY and CDR2 FYNNEI. V gave up 4 bases and J gave up 4 bases, with 15 bases separating them. CDR3 amino acids: CASSATGGSADTQYF. The CDR3 DNA reads TGTGCCAGCAGTGCTACAGGTGGCTCGGCAGATACGCAGTATTTT.

This rearrangement joins TRBV4-1 to TRBJ2-2, with D maybe TRBD1 (6 bases). This CDR3 spans 14 amino acids. The V gene's germline CDR1 is MGHRA and CDR2 YSYEKL. Trimming pared 4 bases from V and 3 bases from J, leaving 9 bases between. CDR3 loop: CASSPGQYTGELFF. The CDR3 DNA reads TGCGCCAGCAGCCCAGGACAGTACACCGGGGAGCTGTTTTTT.

This clonotype occurred many times. V gene TRBV7-2 combines with J gene TRBJ2-7, with TRBD2 identical over 8 bases. CDR3 size: 14 residues. V lost 3 bases, J lost 3 bases, and 4 bases stayed unmatched. CDR1 and CDR2 from the germline V gene are SGHTA and FQGNSA. CDR3 nucleotide sequence: TGTGCCAGCAGCTTTGCCGGGAGGGACTACGAGCAGTACTTC. This translates into CASSFAGRDYEQYF.

The table lists this clonotype with many counts. CDR3 sequence reads: CASSLNAATDTQYF. CDR3 sequence (DNA): TGTGCCAGCAGCTTAAACGCAGCCACAGATACGCAGTATTTT. The V and J genes are TRBV7-2 and TRBJ2-3; D is undetermined. The germline gives CDR1 SGHTA, CDR2 FQGNSA. This CDR3 region has 14 residues. Trimming took 2 bases from V and 2 from J, leaving 8 bases between them.

The V call is TRBV2, the J call TRBJ2-7; 7 nucleotides line up with TRBD2. CDR1 is SNHLY, CDR2 FYNNEI, per germline. This CDR3 comprises 15 residues. The J segment lost 4 bases and the V segment lost 1 base, leaving 7 bases of the junction unmatched. The CDR3 is CASSEGGGRRYEQYF. Here the CDR3 DNA reads TGTGCCAGCAGTGAAGGGGGCGGGAGACGGTACGAGCAGTACTTC.

There are many counts of this clonotype. The rearrangement links TRBV7-2 to TRBJ2-4; TRBD2 matches at 8 bases. The CDR3 consists of 15 residues. Germline trimming cut 0 bases from V and 7 bases from J; bases unmatched to any gene: 5. Per the germline V gene, CDR1 is SGHTA and CDR2 is FQGNSA. The CDR3 region is CASSLASGGGNIQYF. The CDR3 coding sequence is TGTGCCAGCAGCTTAGCTAGCGGCGGGGGGAACATTCAGTACTTC.